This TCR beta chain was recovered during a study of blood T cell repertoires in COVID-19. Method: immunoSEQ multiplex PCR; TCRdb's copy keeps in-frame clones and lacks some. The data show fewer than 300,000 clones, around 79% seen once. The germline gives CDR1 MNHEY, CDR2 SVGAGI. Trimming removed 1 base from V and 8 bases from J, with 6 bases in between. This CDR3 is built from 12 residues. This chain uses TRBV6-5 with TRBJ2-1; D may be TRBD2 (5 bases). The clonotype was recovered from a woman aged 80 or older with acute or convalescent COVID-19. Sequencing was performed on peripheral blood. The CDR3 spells CASSYWGDEQFF. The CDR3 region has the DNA TGTGCCAGCAGTTACTGGGGAGATGAGCAGTTCTTC.